The source of this TCR beta chain is a study of cytomegalovirus exposure and HLA in healthy donors. Study results and limitations: For most TCR beta V segments, an earlier analysis put the productive rate at about 90% or about 30% of the time. Across all donors, roughly uniform sequencing depth was an assumption of the presence/absence analyses. The authors later linked a missense DCLRE1C variant to TCR beta V- and J-gene trimming.

60 Vbeta and 13 Jbeta primers were used in PCR. Clones were sequenced by immunoSEQ multiplex PCR, and TCRdb holds only the in-frame ones, with some missing. The data hold approximately 150,000 clones, with roughly three quarters observed a single time. Concerning this clone itself: Its antigen is unknown.

Germline CDR1 reads MNHEY; CDR2 reads SMNVEV (reference sequence). V lost 5 bases, J lost 7 bases, and 15 bases lay in between. CDR3 length: 13 residues. This clonotype was obtained from a man in his 60s in good health and CMV-seronegative. The sample was PBMCs. J is TRBJ2-7 and V is TRBV27; D might be TRBD2 (6 bases). The CDR3 coding sequence is TGTGCCAGCAGTCCCCGACTAGATACGGAGCAGTACTTC. Residues: CASSPRLDTEQYF.